The T cell receptor (beta chain) under discussion was sequenced for a study of TIL therapy for anti-PD-1-resistant metastatic lung cancer. Overall study: Tumors had a median PD-L1 proportion score of 6%. Most patients had lung adenocarcinoma.

This CDR3 is built from 15 residues. V shed 3 bases and J 6 bases; nucleotides not matched to a gene: 4. Germline V gene sequence: CDR1 MNHEY, CDR2 SMNVEV (reference sequence). Sequencing used immunoSEQ v3. Using immunoSEQ multiplex PCR, the repertoire was profiled, and TCRdb retains in-frame clones only, with some absent. The profile shows 50,000 to 60,000 clones, more than 80% of them singletons. This sample's time point: pre-treatment sample, taken before nivolumab and TIL therapy. The sample was blood, taken at baseline. This clonotype was sampled from a person between 25 and 79 years old with non-small cell lung cancer. The chain employs TRBV27 and TRBJ2-3; 12 nucleotides align to TRBD2. The CDR3 region is CASSFGLAGSDTQYF. The CDR3 DNA reads as TGTGCCAGCAGTTTCGGACTAGCGGGGTCGGATACGCAGTATTTT.